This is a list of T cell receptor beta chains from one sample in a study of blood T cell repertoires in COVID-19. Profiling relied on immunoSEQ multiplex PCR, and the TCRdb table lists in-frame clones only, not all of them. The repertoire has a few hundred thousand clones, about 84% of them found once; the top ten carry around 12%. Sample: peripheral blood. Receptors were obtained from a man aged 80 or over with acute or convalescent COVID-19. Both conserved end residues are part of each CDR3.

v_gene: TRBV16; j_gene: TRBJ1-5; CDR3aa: CASSQSRAGSSNQPQHF
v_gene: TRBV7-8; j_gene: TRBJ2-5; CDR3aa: CASSPRWTSPSVETQYF
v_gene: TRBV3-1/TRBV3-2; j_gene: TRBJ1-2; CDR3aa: CASSPHAGRLNYGYTF
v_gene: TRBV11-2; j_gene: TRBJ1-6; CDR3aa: CASSPRVNNSPLHF
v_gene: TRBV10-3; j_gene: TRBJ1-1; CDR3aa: CAMRDGGGRAFF
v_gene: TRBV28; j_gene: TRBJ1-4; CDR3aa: CASSFTGTGEEKLFF
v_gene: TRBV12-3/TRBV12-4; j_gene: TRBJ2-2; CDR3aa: CASSLSITGELFF
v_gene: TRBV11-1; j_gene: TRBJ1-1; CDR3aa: CASSLGAGVTEAFF
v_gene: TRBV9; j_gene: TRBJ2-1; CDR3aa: CASSVLEREGRNEQFF
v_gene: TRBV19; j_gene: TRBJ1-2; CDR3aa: CASSIRDRGHYGYTF
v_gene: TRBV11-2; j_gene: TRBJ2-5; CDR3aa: CASTPAGGETQYF
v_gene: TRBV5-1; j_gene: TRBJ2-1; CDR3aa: CASSLEGLAGGNNEQFF
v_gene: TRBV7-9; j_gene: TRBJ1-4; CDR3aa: CASSLRGGKELFF
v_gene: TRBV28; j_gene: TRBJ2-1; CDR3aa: CASRASIYNEQFF
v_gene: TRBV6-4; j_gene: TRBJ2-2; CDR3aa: CASSVWTPNTGELFF
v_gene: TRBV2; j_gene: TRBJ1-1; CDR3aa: CASSVGLLNTEAFF
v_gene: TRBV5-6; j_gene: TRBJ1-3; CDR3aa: CASTPRGSGNTIYF
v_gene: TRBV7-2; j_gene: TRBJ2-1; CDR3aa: CASSLYFQRGALSYNEQFF
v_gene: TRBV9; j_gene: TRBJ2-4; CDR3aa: CASSVASGRQNIQYF
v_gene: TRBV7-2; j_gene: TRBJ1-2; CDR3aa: CASSPGHAPGYGYTF
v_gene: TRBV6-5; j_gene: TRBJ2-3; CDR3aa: CASSYKGEVTDTQYF
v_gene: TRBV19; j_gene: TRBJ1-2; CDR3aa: CASSIIQGKDGYTF
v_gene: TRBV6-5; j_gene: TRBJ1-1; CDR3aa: CASSYEGDMNTEAFF
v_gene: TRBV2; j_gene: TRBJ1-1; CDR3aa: CASSGGQGNTEAFF
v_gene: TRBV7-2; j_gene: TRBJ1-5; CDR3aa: CASSYRDQPQHF
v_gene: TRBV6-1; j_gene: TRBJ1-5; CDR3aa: CASSEVGQWSQPQHF
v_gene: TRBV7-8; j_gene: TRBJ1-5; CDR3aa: CASSIDRDQPQHF
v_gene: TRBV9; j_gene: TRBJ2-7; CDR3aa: CASSGIIGEQYF
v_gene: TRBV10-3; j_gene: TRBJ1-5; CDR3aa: CAIGTGEDQPQHF
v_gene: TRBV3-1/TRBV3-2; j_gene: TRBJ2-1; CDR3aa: CASSLTGTSNNEQFF
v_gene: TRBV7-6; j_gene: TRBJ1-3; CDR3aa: CASSFRQDPSGNTIYF
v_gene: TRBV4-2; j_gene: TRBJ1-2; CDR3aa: CASSQDGPRGSGSASGYTF
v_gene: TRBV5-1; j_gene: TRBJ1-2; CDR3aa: CASSMTESYGYTF
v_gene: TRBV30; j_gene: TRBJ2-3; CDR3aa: CAWSVGLAGDPDTQYF
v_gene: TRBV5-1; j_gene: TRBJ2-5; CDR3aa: CASSLPGRETQYF
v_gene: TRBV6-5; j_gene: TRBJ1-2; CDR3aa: CASSSRRDKGGYTF
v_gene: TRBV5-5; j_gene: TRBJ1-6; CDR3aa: CASSSDRPFNNSPLHF
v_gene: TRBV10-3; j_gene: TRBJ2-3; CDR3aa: CAGGTGGADTQYF
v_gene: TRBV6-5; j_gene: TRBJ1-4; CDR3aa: CASRMTGATNEKLFF
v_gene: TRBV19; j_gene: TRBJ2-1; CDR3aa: CASSTRTGGVEQFF
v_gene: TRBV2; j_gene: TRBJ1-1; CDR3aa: CASIRTDLNTEAFF
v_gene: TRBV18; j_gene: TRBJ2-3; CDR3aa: CASSPGGRADTQYF